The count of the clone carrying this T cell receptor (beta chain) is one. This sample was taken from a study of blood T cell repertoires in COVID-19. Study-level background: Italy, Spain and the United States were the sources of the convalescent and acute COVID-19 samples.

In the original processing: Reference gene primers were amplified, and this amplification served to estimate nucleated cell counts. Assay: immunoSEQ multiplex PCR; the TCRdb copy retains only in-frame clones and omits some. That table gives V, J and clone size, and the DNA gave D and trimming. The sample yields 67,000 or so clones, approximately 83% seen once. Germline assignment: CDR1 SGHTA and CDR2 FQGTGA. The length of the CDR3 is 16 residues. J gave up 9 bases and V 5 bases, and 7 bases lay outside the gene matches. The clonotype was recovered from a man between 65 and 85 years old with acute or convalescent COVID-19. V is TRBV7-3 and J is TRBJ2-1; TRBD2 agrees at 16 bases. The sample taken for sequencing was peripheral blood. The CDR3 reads CASSPAGTSGRGEQFF. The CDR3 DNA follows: TGTGCCAGCAGCCCAGCCGGGACTAGCGGGAGGGGTGAGCAGTTCTTC.